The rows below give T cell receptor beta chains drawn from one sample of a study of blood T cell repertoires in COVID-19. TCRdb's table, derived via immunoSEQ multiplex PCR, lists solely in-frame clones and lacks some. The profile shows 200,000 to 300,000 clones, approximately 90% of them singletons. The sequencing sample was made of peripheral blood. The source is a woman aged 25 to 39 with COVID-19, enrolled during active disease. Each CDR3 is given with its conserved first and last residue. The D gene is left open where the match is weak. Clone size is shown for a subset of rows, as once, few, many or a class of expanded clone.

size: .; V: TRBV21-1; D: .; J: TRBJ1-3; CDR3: CASSNPHRGHERNTIYF; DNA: TGTGCCAGCAGCAACCCCCACAGGGGGCATGAGAGGAACACCATATATTTT
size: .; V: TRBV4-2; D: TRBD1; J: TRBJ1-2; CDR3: CASSGGGQGSYGYTF; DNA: TGTGCCAGCAGCGGGGGGGGACAGGGCTCCTATGGCTACACCTTC
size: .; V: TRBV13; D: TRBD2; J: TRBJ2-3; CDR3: CASSLSGRGDTQYF; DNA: TGTGCCAGCAGCTTGAGCGGGAGGGGAGATACGCAGTATTTT
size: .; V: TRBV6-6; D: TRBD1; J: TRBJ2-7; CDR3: CASRLTGGLYEQYF; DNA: TGTGCCAGCAGATTGACAGGGGGCTTATACGAGCAGTACTTC
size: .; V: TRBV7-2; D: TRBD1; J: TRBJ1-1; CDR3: CASSLGTGPQSEAFF; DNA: TGTGCCAGCAGCTTAGGGACAGGACCTCAGAGCGAAGCTTTCTTT
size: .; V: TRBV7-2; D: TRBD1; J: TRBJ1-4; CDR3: CASSSRTGRNEKLFF; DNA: TGTGCCAGCAGCTCGAGGACAGGGAGGAATGAAAAACTGTTTTTT
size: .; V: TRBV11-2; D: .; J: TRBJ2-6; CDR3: CARSLARGRGANVLTF; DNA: TGTGCCCGCAGCTTGGCTCGGGGGAGGGGGGCCAACGTCCTGACTTTC
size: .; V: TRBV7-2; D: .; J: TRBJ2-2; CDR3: CASSLGGQRTGELFF; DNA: TGTGCCAGCAGCTTAGGCGGTCAGCGCACCGGGGAGCTGTTTTTT
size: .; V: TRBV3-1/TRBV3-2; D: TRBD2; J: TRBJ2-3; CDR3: CASSFTGTSGRAWDTQYF; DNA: TGTGCCAGCAGCTTCACCGGGACTAGCGGGAGGGCTTGGGATACGCAGTATTTT
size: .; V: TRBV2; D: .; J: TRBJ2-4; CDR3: CASIRDSAGNIQYF; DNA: TGTGCCAGCATCCGGGACTCCGCCGGAAACATTCAGTACTTC
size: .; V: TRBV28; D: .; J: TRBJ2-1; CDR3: CASSPMTIPYNEQFF; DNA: TGTGCCAGCAGTCCCATGACTATACCATACAATGAGCAGTTCTTC
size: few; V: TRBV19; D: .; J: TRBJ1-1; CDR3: CASSTDLNRAFF; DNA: TGTGCCAGTAGTACCGACCTCAACAGAGCTTTCTTT
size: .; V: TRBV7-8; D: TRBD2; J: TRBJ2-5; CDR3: CASSFSRVRAGVQETQYF; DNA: TGTGCCAGCAGCTTTTCCCGGGTTCGAGCGGGAGTCCAAGAGACCCAGTACTTC
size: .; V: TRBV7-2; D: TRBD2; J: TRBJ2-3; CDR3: CASSLNPAGGDTQYF; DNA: TGTGCCAGCAGCTTAAACCCGGCGGGGGGGGATACGCAGTATTTT
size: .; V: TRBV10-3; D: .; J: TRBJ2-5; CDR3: CAIRGQGQETQYF; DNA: TGTGCCATCAGGGGGCAGGGTCAAGAGACCCAGTACTTC
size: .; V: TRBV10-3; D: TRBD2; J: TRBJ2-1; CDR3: CAITPGGTDEQFF; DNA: TGTGCCATCACCCCGGGGGGGACCGATGAGCAGTTCTTC
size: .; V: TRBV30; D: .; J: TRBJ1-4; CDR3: CAWSVGTFNEKLFF; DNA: TGTGCCTGGAGTGTGGGGACTTTTAATGAAAAACTGTTTTTT
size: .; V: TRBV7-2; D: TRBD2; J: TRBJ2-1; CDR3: CASSPVLAGGNNEQFF; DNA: TGTGCCAGCAGCCCAGTCTTGGCGGGGGGGAACAATGAGCAGTTCTTC
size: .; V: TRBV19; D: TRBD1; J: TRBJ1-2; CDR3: CASWAPGTATGYTF; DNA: TGTGCCAGTTGGGCTCCCGGGACAGCCACTGGCTACACCTTC
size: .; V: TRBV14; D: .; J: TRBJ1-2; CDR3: CASSQDRGGYGYTF; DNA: TGTGCCAGCAGCCAAGACAGGGGAGGGTATGGCTACACCTTC
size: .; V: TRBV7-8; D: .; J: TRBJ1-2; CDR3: CASSYPGASLNGYTF; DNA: TGTGCCAGCAGCTACCCAGGGGCTTCGTTGAATGGCTACACCTTC
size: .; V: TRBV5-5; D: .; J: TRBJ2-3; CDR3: CASSLVGIHTQYF; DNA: TGTGCCAGCAGCTTGGTGGGCATTCATACGCAGTATTTT
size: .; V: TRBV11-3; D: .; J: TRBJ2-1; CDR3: CASSPQAGDYNEQFF; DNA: TGTGCCAGCAGCCCCCAGGCAGGGGACTACAATGAGCAGTTCTTC
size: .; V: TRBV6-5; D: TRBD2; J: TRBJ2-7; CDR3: CASSLLGTTTTQYF; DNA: TGTGCCAGCAGCCTACTCGGGACTACAACCACCCAGTACTTC
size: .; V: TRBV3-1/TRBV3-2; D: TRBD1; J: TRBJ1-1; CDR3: CASSHSDRGYGEAFF; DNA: TGTGCCAGCAGCCATTCCGACAGGGGGTATGGTGAAGCTTTCTTT
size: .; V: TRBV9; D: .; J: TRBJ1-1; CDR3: CASSRTSRAYNTEAFF; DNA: TGTGCCAGCAGCCGTACCTCGCGGGCCTACAACACTGAAGCTTTCTTT
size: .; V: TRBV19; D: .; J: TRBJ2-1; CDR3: CATEPSSYNEQFF; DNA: TGTGCCACCGAACCGAGCTCCTACAATGAGCAGTTCTTC
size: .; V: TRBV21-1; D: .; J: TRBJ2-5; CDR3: CASSKPGQRGTLAPETQYF; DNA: TGTGCCAGCAGCAAACCAGGGCAGCGGGGGACTCTAGCTCCAGAGACCCAGTACTTC
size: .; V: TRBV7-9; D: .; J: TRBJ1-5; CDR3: CASSLDGGRNQPQHF; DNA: TGTGCCAGCAGCTTAGACGGGGGGCGGAATCAGCCCCAGCATTTT
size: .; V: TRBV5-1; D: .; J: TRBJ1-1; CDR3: CASSLGAGNTEAFF; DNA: TGCGCCAGCAGCTTGGGGGCCGGGAACACTGAAGCTTTCTTT
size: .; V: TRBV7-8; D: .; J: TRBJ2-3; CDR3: CASGGGSDTQYF; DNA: TGTGCCAGCGGGGGAGGCTCAGATACGCAGTATTTT
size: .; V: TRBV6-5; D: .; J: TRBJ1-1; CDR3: CASGSRGGTEAFF; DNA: TGTGCCAGCGGGTCAAGGGGAGGAACTGAAGCTTTCTTT
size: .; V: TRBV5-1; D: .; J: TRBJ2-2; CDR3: CASSSGAGELFF; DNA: TGCGCCAGCAGCTCAGGCGCCGGGGAGCTGTTTTTT
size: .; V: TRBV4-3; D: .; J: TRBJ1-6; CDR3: CASSQPRRAGSPLHF; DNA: TGCGCCAGCAGCCAACCCCGGAGGGCTGGGTCACCCCTCCACTTT
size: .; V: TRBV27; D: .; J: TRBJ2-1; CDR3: CASSLDSRSSYNEQFF; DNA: TGTGCCAGCAGTCTCGATTCTAGGAGCTCCTACAATGAGCAGTTCTTC
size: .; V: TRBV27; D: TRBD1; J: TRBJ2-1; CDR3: CASNKLGTGNNEQFF; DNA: TGTGCCAGCAACAAATTAGGGACAGGGAACAATGAGCAGTTCTTC
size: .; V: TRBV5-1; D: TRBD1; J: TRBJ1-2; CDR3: CASSLGQGGIYGYTF; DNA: TGCGCCAGCAGCTTGGGACAGGGGGGGATCTATGGCTACACCTTC